This is a list of T cell receptor beta chains from one sample in a study of glioma-infiltrating T cells after dendritic cell vaccination. Libraries were prepared by immunoSEQ multiplex PCR; TCRdb keeps only in-frame clonotypes and omits some of them. The sample has roughly 100,000 clones; roughly 79% are singletons. The sequencing used blood, collected before dendritic cell vaccination. The receptors shown here come from a human donor with glioblastoma. Both conserved end residues are part of each CDR3. The order of the fields is J gene, CDR3 length, V gene, D gene, clone size, CDR3 DNA, CDR3 protein. D genes are given only for firm matches. The size entry is marked missing in some rows and otherwise reads once, few, many or a size class.

j_gene: TRBJ1-2
len: 13
v_gene: TRBV5-1
d_gene: TRBD1
abundance: -
CDR3nt: TGCGCCAGCAGCCCGGGACAGCTCTATGGCTACACCTTC
CDR3aa: CASSPGQLYGYTF

j_gene: TRBJ2-3
len: 16
v_gene: TRBV5-1
d_gene: -
abundance: -
CDR3nt: TGCGCCAGCAGCTTGGTAGGCAGGACTAGCACAGATACGCAGTATTTT
CDR3aa: CASSLVGRTSTDTQYF

j_gene: TRBJ2-5
len: 15
v_gene: TRBV11-2
d_gene: TRBD2
abundance: -
CDR3nt: TGTGCCAGCAGTACGGCGGGGGGGCATGTAGAGACCCAGTACTTC
CDR3aa: CASSTAGGHVETQYF

j_gene: TRBJ2-2
len: 15
v_gene: TRBV5-1
d_gene: -
abundance: -
CDR3nt: TGCGCCAGCAGCTTGGGCGTTGCGGGCACCGGGGAGCTGTTTTTT
CDR3aa: CASSLGVAGTGELFF

j_gene: TRBJ1-1
len: 17
v_gene: TRBV7-6
d_gene: -
abundance: once
CDR3nt: TGTGCCAGCAGCCCCATGGGCTTGAAAGGGGGGAACACTGAAGCTTTCTTT
CDR3aa: CASSPMGLKGGNTEAFF

j_gene: TRBJ1-4
len: 14
v_gene: TRBV6-5
d_gene: TRBD1
abundance: -
CDR3nt: TGTGCCAGCAGTGAGGGACAGACCGATGAAAAACTGTTTTTT
CDR3aa: CASSEGQTDEKLFF

j_gene: TRBJ2-7
len: 15
v_gene: TRBV19
d_gene: TRBD1
abundance: medium-sized
CDR3nt: TGTGCCAGTAGTAGCGCCGGGACAGGGTCCTACGAGCAGTACTTC
CDR3aa: CASSSAGTGSYEQYF

j_gene: TRBJ2-1
len: 14
v_gene: TRBV7-9
d_gene: -
abundance: -
CDR3nt: TGTGCCAGCAGCTTAGAGGTGGCGCAGGATGAGCAGTTCTTC
CDR3aa: CASSLEVAQDEQFF

j_gene: TRBJ1-5
len: 14
v_gene: TRBV12-5
d_gene: -
abundance: -
CDR3nt: TGTGCTAGTGGTTTTTCGAGCCTGATGGAGCCCCAGCATTTT
CDR3aa: CASGFSSLMEPQHF

j_gene: TRBJ1-5
len: 15
v_gene: TRBV2
d_gene: -
abundance: -
CDR3nt: TGTGCCAGCAGTCCTGACAGGTATAGCAATCAGCCCCAGCATTTT
CDR3aa: CASSPDRYSNQPQHF

j_gene: TRBJ1-5
len: 15
v_gene: TRBV7-9
d_gene: TRBD1
abundance: -
CDR3nt: TGTGCCAGCAGCCATGACAGGGGGGGAATCCGGCCCCAGCATTTT
CDR3aa: CASSHDRGGIRPQHF

j_gene: TRBJ1-1
len: 16
v_gene: TRBV6-5
d_gene: TRBD1
abundance: -
CDR3nt: TGTGCCAGCAGTTCAATTCAACAGGGGGTCACCACTGAAGCTTTCTTT
CDR3aa: CASSSIQQGVTTEAFF

j_gene: TRBJ1-1
len: 18
v_gene: TRBV5-1
d_gene: TRBD1
abundance: -
CDR3nt: TGCGCCAGCAGCTTGTTACCGGGACAGGGGCGCTTGAACACTGAAGCTTTCTTT
CDR3aa: CASSLLPGQGRLNTEAFF

j_gene: TRBJ1-2
len: 17
v_gene: TRBV4-3
d_gene: -
abundance: -
CDR3nt: TGCGCCAGCAGCCAAGAATCTCGGGCGGGGGAAGGGTATGGCTACACCTTC
CDR3aa: CASSQESRAGEGYGYTF

j_gene: TRBJ2-3
len: 18
v_gene: TRBV7-9
d_gene: -
abundance: -
CDR3nt: TGTGCCAGCAGCTCGACCTTTAGAGACTATTCCTCGGCAGATACGCAGTATTTT
CDR3aa: CASSSTFRDYSSADTQYF

j_gene: TRBJ2-2
len: 12
v_gene: TRBV15
d_gene: -
abundance: -
CDR3nt: TGTGCCACCCTCGGGAGCACCGGGGAGCTGTTTTTT
CDR3aa: CATLGSTGELFF

j_gene: TRBJ1-4
len: 13
v_gene: TRBV29-1
d_gene: TRBD1
abundance: -
CDR3nt: TGCAGCGGGCGGACAGGGGGAGGTGAAAAACTGTTTTTT
CDR3aa: CSGRTGGGEKLFF

j_gene: TRBJ2-7
len: 11
v_gene: TRBV20-1
d_gene: -
abundance: -
CDR3nt: TGCAGTGTCGCCGGTTCTGGCGAGCAGTACTTC
CDR3aa: CSVAGSGEQYF

j_gene: TRBJ2-2
len: 15
v_gene: TRBV5-1
d_gene: -
abundance: -
CDR3nt: TGCGCCAGCAGCTTGGAGAGTAGTACGATTCGGGAGCTGTTTTTT
CDR3aa: CASSLESSTIRELFF

j_gene: TRBJ2-1
len: 15
v_gene: TRBV6-5
d_gene: TRBD2
abundance: -
CDR3nt: TGTGCCACCCAACTACTAGGCGGGGGGGCGGATGAGCAGTTCTTC
CDR3aa: CATQLLGGGADEQFF

j_gene: TRBJ1-6
len: 17
v_gene: TRBV19
d_gene: TRBD1
abundance: once
CDR3nt: TGTGCCAGTAGTCGACAGGGCGACGCCTCCTATAATTCACCCCTCCACTTT
CDR3aa: CASSRQGDASYNSPLHF

j_gene: TRBJ2-5
len: 15
v_gene: TRBV5-6
d_gene: TRBD2
abundance: -
CDR3nt: TGTGCCAGCAGCTTACTAGCGGGGGGAAGGGAGACCCAGTACTTC
CDR3aa: CASSLLAGGRETQYF

j_gene: TRBJ1-6
len: 15
v_gene: TRBV9
d_gene: -
abundance: -
CDR3nt: TGTGCCAGCAGCGTAGCACCAGGAGGGAATTCACCCCTCCACTTT
CDR3aa: CASSVAPGGNSPLHF

j_gene: TRBJ1-6
len: 15
v_gene: TRBV6-1
d_gene: -
abundance: -
CDR3nt: TGTGCCAGCAGTGTTACCCGGGAGGCTAATTCACCCCTCCACTTT
CDR3aa: CASSVTREANSPLHF

j_gene: TRBJ2-3
len: 14
v_gene: TRBV6-1
d_gene: TRBD1
abundance: -
CDR3nt: TGTGCCAGCAATAAGGACAGGGGCACAGATACGCAGTATTTT
CDR3aa: CASNKDRGTDTQYF

j_gene: TRBJ2-3
len: 17
v_gene: TRBV19
d_gene: TRBD2
abundance: -
CDR3nt: TGTGCCAGTAGTCTCTACCGACTAGCGGGGGGTTCAGATACGCAGTATTTT
CDR3aa: CASSLYRLAGGSDTQYF

j_gene: TRBJ1-6
len: 18
v_gene: TRBV19
d_gene: -
abundance: -
CDR3nt: TGTGCCAGTAGTATGGGGGGGTTCTTCGAAATTTTTAATTCACCCCTCCACTTT
CDR3aa: CASSMGGFFEIFNSPLHF

j_gene: TRBJ2-7
len: 13
v_gene: TRBV7-7
d_gene: -
abundance: -
CDR3nt: TGTGCTAGCAGCCCCGGACTCTCCTACGAGCAGTACTTC
CDR3aa: CASSPGLSYEQYF

j_gene: TRBJ2-3
len: 16
v_gene: TRBV7-9
d_gene: -
abundance: -
CDR3nt: TGTGCCAGCAGCTTAGGAGTCGGCGGGGGCACAGATACGCAGTATTTT
CDR3aa: CASSLGVGGGTDTQYF

j_gene: TRBJ1-2
len: 14
v_gene: TRBV4-3
d_gene: TRBD1
abundance: -
CDR3nt: TGCGCCAGCAGCCAAGGTGAGGGGGCCTATGGCTACACCTTC
CDR3aa: CASSQGEGAYGYTF

j_gene: TRBJ1-4
len: 16
v_gene: TRBV19
d_gene: TRBD1
abundance: -
CDR3nt: TGTGCCAGTAGTATGGTACAGGGGGCAACTAATGAAAAACTGTTTTTT
CDR3aa: CASSMVQGATNEKLFF

j_gene: TRBJ2-5
len: 16
v_gene: TRBV4-1
d_gene: TRBD2
abundance: -
CDR3nt: TGCGCCAGCAGCCCTGGTCGCGGGGGGGATCAAGAGACCCAGTACTTC
CDR3aa: CASSPGRGGDQETQYF

j_gene: TRBJ1-5
len: 14
v_gene: TRBV25-1
d_gene: -
abundance: -
CDR3nt: TGTGCCAGCAGTGAATTTGGGGAGCGGCAGCCCCAGCATTTT
CDR3aa: CASSEFGERQPQHF

j_gene: TRBJ2-1
len: 11
v_gene: TRBV27
d_gene: -
abundance: -
CDR3nt: TGTGCCAGCAGTTTCGGGTTTGAGCAGTTCTTC
CDR3aa: CASSFGFEQFF

j_gene: TRBJ1-2
len: 14
v_gene: TRBV7-2
d_gene: -
abundance: -
CDR3nt: TGTGCCAGCAGCTTAGGGACAGCTAACTATGGCTACACCTTC
CDR3aa: CASSLGTANYGYTF

j_gene: TRBJ2-3
len: 13
v_gene: TRBV7-9
d_gene: -
abundance: -
CDR3nt: TGTGCCAGCAGCTCCTGGCGCACAGATACGCAGTATTTT
CDR3aa: CASSSWRTDTQYF

j_gene: TRBJ1-1
len: 13
v_gene: TRBV10-3
d_gene: -
abundance: few
CDR3nt: TGTGCCATCAAGAAGACGCAGGACACTGAAGCTTTCTTT
CDR3aa: CAIKKTQDTEAFF

j_gene: TRBJ2-5
len: 16
v_gene: TRBV5-1
d_gene: -
abundance: -
CDR3nt: TGCGCCAGCAGCGCGAACCGGGACAGCGCGGGAGGGACCCAGTACTTC
CDR3aa: CASSANRDSAGGTQYF